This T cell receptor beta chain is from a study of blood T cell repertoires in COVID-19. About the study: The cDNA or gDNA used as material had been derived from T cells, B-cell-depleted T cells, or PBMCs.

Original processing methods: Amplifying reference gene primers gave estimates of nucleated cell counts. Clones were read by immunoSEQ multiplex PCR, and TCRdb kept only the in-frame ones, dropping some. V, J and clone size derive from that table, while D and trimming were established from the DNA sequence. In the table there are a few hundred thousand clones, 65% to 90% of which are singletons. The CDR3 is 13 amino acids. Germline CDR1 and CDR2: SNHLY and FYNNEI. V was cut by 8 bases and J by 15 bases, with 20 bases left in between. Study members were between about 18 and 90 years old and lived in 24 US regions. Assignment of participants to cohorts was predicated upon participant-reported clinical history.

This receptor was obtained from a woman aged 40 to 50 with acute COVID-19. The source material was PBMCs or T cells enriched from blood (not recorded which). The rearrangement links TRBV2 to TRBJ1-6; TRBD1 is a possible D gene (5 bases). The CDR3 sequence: CASCSTEKSVLHF. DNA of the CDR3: TGTGCCAGCTGTTCGACAGAAAAGTCAGTCCTCCACTTT.